This T cell receptor beta chain is drawn from a study of identical twins. Findings of the study overall: Researchers caution that invariant MAIT and iNKT cells could partly confound zero-insertion analyses. The models gave estimates that fell short of the out-of-frame TCR alpha sharing seen in monozygotic twins.

The CDR3 has 15 amino acids. Germline lookup yields CDR1 ENHRY and CDR2 SYGVKD. The V and J ends lost 4 bases and 5 bases, in that order; junction bases with no gene match: 4. Healthy Caucasian donors formed the entire cohort. Each cDNA held unique molecular identifiers, and template switching gave it a universal primer site. TCRdb reprocessed the 5' RACE reads with MiXCR, giving one entry per CDR3 protein. This repertoire shows 1.5 million to 2 million distinct CDR3 sequences, under 35% found once; its top ten account for about 0.27%. Comments on this clonotype: The antigen remains undetermined.

Sequencing used cord blood. The clonotype was recovered from a newborn girl in good health. The V call is TRBV10-3, the J call TRBJ2-1; TRBD2 aligns across 11 bases. CDR3 nucleotides: TGTGCCATCAGTGGCACGGGACTAGCGGACAATGAGCAGTTCTTC. Translation: CAISGTGLADNEQFF.